A single sample gave rise to the 29 T cell receptor beta chains below, sequenced in a study of blood T cell repertoires in COVID-19. Clones were sequenced by immunoSEQ multiplex PCR, and TCRdb holds only the in-frame ones, with some missing. In the table there are roughly 100,000 clones, roughly 76% of which are singletons. The sample taken for sequencing was peripheral blood. The receptors derive from an older woman with acute or convalescent COVID-19.

This clone came up once. The chain carries TRBV7-9 and TRBJ2-7; 7 positions agree with TRBD1. Germline CDR1 reads SEHNR; CDR2 reads FQNEAQ (reference sequence). The CDR3 spans 14 residues. V shed 2 bases, J shed 3 bases, and the junction held 4 bases outside the gene matches. The DNA of the CDR3 is TGTGCCAGCAGCTTACACCGGGACAGCTACGAGCAGTACTTC. Amino acid sequence: CASSLHRDSYEQYF. The full variable domain, its missing parts supplied by reference TRBV7-9 and TRBJ2-7, is DTGVSQNPRHKITKRGQNVTFRCDPISEHNRLYWYRQTLGQGPEFLTYFQNEAQLEKSRLLSDRFSAERPKGSFSTLEIQRTEQGDSAMYLCASSLHRDSYEQYFGPGTRLTVT.

This clone came up once. The gene calls are TRBV7-2 and TRBJ2-1; D possibly corresponds to TRBD2 (5 bases). The V end was cut by 3 bases, the J end by 7 bases, with 13 bases between. This CDR3 spans 14 amino acids. Germline V CDR1 and CDR2: SGHTA, FQGNSA. The CDR3 DNA is TGTGCCAGCAGCTTTGAGGGAGCAGGAAATGAGCAGTTCTTC. Its translation: CASSFEGAGNEQFF.

The chain recombines TRBV7-6 with TRBJ2-7; D is unclear. The CDR3 is made up of 12 amino acids. Germline V lookup: CDR1 SGHVS, CDR2 FNYEAQ. The V end lost 1 base, the J end lost 7 bases, and 8 bases lay between the germline ends. The CDR3 loop reads CASSLGQAEQYF. The CDR3 DNA reads as TGTGCCAGCAGCTTAGGGCAGGCAGAGCAGTACTTC.

J is TRBJ1-4 and V is TRBV7-8; 7 bases agree with TRBD1. The ends lost 4 bases at V and 1 base at J; junction bases unmatched: 0. The CDR3 length is 14 residues. Germline values: CDR1 SGHVS, CDR2 FQNEAQ. For the CDR3, the DNA is TGTGCCAGCAGCTGGGACAGAACTAATGAAAAACTGTTTTTT. It encodes CASSWDRTNEKLFF.

The V gene is TRBV28, the J gene TRBJ1-4, with D possibly matching TRBD1 (6 bases). This CDR3 is 13 amino acids long. Germline CDR1 reads MDHEN; CDR2 reads SYDVKM. V was trimmed by 8 bases and J by 8 bases, leaving 15 bases between them. The CDR3 is CASHTGLDEKLFF. CDR3 in DNA: TGTGCCAGCCATACAGGGCTCGACGAAAAACTGTTTTTT.

The chain combines TRBV5-1 with TRBJ2-1, with a tentative D call TRBD1 (5 bases). Germline V gene lookup returns CDR1 SGHRS and CDR2 YFSETQ. The ends were cut back, 4 bases at V and 2 bases at J, with 10 bases in the middle. The CDR3 totals 14 residues. Here the CDR3 reads CASSVDKAYNEQFF. As DNA, the CDR3 is TGCGCCAGCAGCGTGGACAAAGCCTACAATGAGCAGTTCTTC.

The V gene is TRBV30, the J gene TRBJ2-7, with D possibly being TRBD1 (5 bases). There are 15 residues in the CDR3. V lost 2 bases to trimming and J lost 0 bases, with 14 bases between them. Per the germline V gene, CDR1 is GTSNPN and CDR2 is SVGIG (reference sequence). CDR3 region: CAWSHGARASYEQYF. As DNA, the CDR3 is TGTGCCTGGAGTCATGGGGCCAGGGCCTCCTACGAGCAGTACTTC.

This rearrangement joins TRBV5-6 to TRBJ1-1, with 8 bases aligning to TRBD1. V shed 2 bases, J shed 3 bases, and the junction held 6 bases outside the gene matches. The germline gives CDR1 SGHDT, CDR2 YYEEEE. CDR3 size: 15 residues. Written as DNA, the CDR3 is TGTGCCAGCAGCTTTCGACAGGGGATGGACACTGAAGCTTTCTTT. Its protein is CASSFRQGMDTEAFF.

This CDR3 reads CASSQVWAGQATQYF. The CDR3 DNA sequence: TGTGCCAGCAGCCAAGTTTGGGCAGGCCAGGCGACCCAGTACTTC. The chain carries TRBV3-1 (or the pseudogene TRBV3-2) and TRBJ2-5; D remains unclear. The CDR3 is made up of 15 amino acids. Germline assignment: CDR1 LGHDT and CDR2 YNNKEL (reference sequence). The V gene lost 1 base and the J gene lost 7 bases, with 16 bases spanning the gap.

This chain joins TRBV5-1 and TRBJ1-1; D call uncertain. This CDR3 contains 14 residues. Trimming took off 4 bases at V and 0 bases at J, with 10 bases between the two ends. Germline lookup yields CDR1 SGHRS and CDR2 YFSETQ. CDR3 protein: CASSPDTLNTEAFF. The CDR3 DNA sequence: TGCGCCAGCAGCCCCGACACTCTGAACACTGAAGCTTTCTTT.

This clone was observed a few times. V is TRBV10-3 and J is TRBJ2-5; 7 positions agree with TRBD1. The CDR3 is 14 residues long. Germline CDR1 and CDR2: ENHRY and SYGVKD. Unmatched junction bases numbered 10, after V lost 3 bases and J lost 9 bases. Written as DNA, the CDR3 is TGTGCCATCAGTGATTCGGCCGGCCAGGGGGCCCAGTACTTC. Encoded protein: CAISDSAGQGAQYF.

V gene TRBV10-3 combines with J gene TRBJ1-1; TRBD1 matches 7 bases. The CDR3 loop spans 14 amino acids. Looked up from germline, CDR1 is ENHRY and CDR2 is SYGVKD. Unmatched junction bases numbered 13, after V lost 11 bases and J lost 4 bases. CDR3: CAVRDRGDSTEAFF. As DNA, the CDR3 is TGTGCCGTACGGGACAGAGGAGACAGCACTGAAGCTTTCTTT.

The V and J genes are TRBV19 and TRBJ1-1, with D hard to call. The V gene's germline CDR1 is LNHDA and CDR2 SQIVND (reference sequence). The CDR3 is made up of 14 amino acids. V was trimmed by 5 bases and J by 0 bases, leaving 10 bases between them. The CDR3 loop is CASSSGLMNTEAFF. The CDR3 nucleotides read TGTGCCAGTAGTTCGGGTCTTATGAACACTGAAGCTTTCTTT.

The chain recombines TRBV30 with TRBJ1-2; TRBD1 aligns across 7 bases. The CDR3 has 11 residues. Germline V gene data show CDR1 as GTSNPN and CDR2 as SVGIG (reference sequence). V gave up 0 bases and J gave up 14 bases; unmatched junction bases: 6. The CDR3 DNA follows: TGTGCCTGGAGTGTGCGGGACAGACATACCTTC. This gives the protein CAWSVRDRHTF.

Comment on this clone: The same CDR3 is also encoded by other DNA sequences in this sample. The rearrangement joins TRBV7-2 to TRBJ2-5; a weak D match, TRBD2 (6 bases). Germline CDR1 SGHTA, CDR2 FQGNSA. This CDR3 region has 14 residues. V shed 3 bases and J shed 0 bases, with 8 bases lying between them. The CDR3 sequence: CASSLGGNQETQYF. DNA for the CDR3: TGTGCCAGCAGCTTGGGCGGGAACCAAGAGACCCAGTACTTC.

V gene TRBV4-3 combines with J gene TRBJ2-1, with 7 positions matching TRBD2. Trimming cost V 4 bases and J 5 bases; bases outside gene matches: 5. This CDR3 has 14 residues. The germline gives CDR1 LGHNA, CDR2 YSLEER. The CDR3 protein is CASSPYGGDNEQFF. Written as DNA, the CDR3 is TGCGCCAGCAGCCCCTATGGGGGGGACAATGAGCAGTTCTTC.

This clone was detected only a few times. J is TRBJ1-1 and V is TRBV7-9, with unresolved D. V dropped 5 bases and J dropped 3 bases, with 7 bases sitting between them. CDR1 is SEHNR, CDR2 FQNEAQ, per germline (reference sequence). The CDR3 spans 12 residues. The CDR3 reads CASSPPYTEAFF. The CDR3 DNA is TGTGCCAGCAGCCCCCCTTACACTGAAGCTTTCTTT.

The rearrangement links TRBV6-2 or TRBV6-3 to TRBJ2-5; D is perhaps TRBD2 (6 bases). The ends were cut back, 0 bases at V and 1 base at J, with 15 bases in the middle. This CDR3 is built from 17 residues. Germline V gives CDR1 MNHEY, CDR2 SVGEGT. CDR3 in DNA: TGTGCCAGCAGTTACTCGATTGGGGCGGGGCTCCAAGAGACCCAGTACTTC. Amino acid sequence: CASSYSIGAGLQETQYF.

V usage is TRBV27 and J usage is TRBJ1-2; 7 bases are shared with TRBD1. Germline V lookup: CDR1 MNHEY, CDR2 SMNVEV (reference sequence). Unmatched junction bases numbered 10, after V lost 4 bases and J lost 2 bases. The CDR3 is 16 amino acids. CDR3 in DNA: TGTGCCAGCAGTTCATTAAATGGACAGGCGAACTATGGCTACACCTTC. Translated: CASSSLNGQANYGYTF.

V is TRBV27 and J is TRBJ2-7, with D possibly being TRBD2 (6 bases). The CDR3 is made up of 15 amino acids. Trimming shortened V by 4 bases and J by 0 bases, and 13 bases separated the two germline ends. From germline, CDR1 is MNHEY and CDR2 SMNVEV (reference sequence). Here the CDR3 DNA reads TGTGCCAGCAGTTCGCTAGCGACAAGCTCCTACGAGCAGTACTTC. Translating gives CASSSLATSSYEQYF.

This chain connects TRBV18 to TRBJ1-2; D gene ambiguous. Trimming removed 0 bases at V and 6 bases at J, with 8 bases between. CDR3 length: 13 amino acids. CDR1 is KGHSH and CDR2 is LQKENI in the germline V gene. Written as DNA, the CDR3 is TGTGCCAGCTCACCACCGGTGGGAGATGGCTACACCTTC. This encodes CASSPPVGDGYTF.

This rearrangement joins TRBV9 to TRBJ1-2; tentatively, D is TRBD1 (5 bases). Trimming shortened V by 0 bases and J by 3 bases, and 6 bases separated the two germline ends. Germline V gene lookup returns CDR1 SGDLS and CDR2 YYNGEE. The CDR3 sequence is 13 residues long. CDR3 bases: TGTGCCAGCAGCGTAGGGGGGGACTATGGCTACACCTTC. Its translation is CASSVGGDYGYTF.

Here the CDR3 DNA reads TGTGCCAGCAGGGAGGGAGGGGAAGGAAGCGGGCAGCCCCAGCATTTT. Protein: CASREGGEGSGQPQHF. The chain combines TRBV2 with TRBJ1-5, with D perhaps matching TRBD1 (5 bases). The CDR3 extends over 16 amino acids. Per germline, CDR1 SNHLY and CDR2 FYNNEI. Trimming left V 6 bases short and J 7 bases short, with 22 bases between.

The chain joins TRBV5-1 to TRBJ2-5; the D gene is possibly TRBD1 (6 bases). V lost 4 bases and J 4 bases, leaving 11 bases between the germline ends. CDR1 and CDR2 from the germline V gene are SGHRS and YFSETQ. This CDR3 has 13 residues. The CDR3 DNA sequence: TGCGCCAGCAGCAGAACAGGGACAGAGACCCAGTACTTC. It translates to CASSRTGTETQYF.

V and J are TRBV21-1 and TRBJ2-3; TRBD2, as called in the table, went unchecked against the DNA. TRBV21-1 represents a pseudogene. The CDR3 totals 18 residues. This CDR3 is CASSKGVREGRGSDTQYF. The CDR3 DNA is TGTGCCAGCAGCAAAGGCGTCCGGGAGGGCCGGGGTTCCGATACGCAGTATTTT.

The chain uses TRBV20-1 and TRBJ2-3, with D perhaps TRBD2 (6 bases). V was cut by 3 bases and J by 3 bases, with 10 bases left in between. The CDR3 has 13 residues. Germline V gene sequence: CDR1 DFQATT, CDR2 SNEGSKA (reference sequence). The CDR3 nucleotides read TGCAGTGCTAGTCTCGGGGGTACAGATACGCAGTATTTT. Its translation is CSASLGGTDTQYF.

V is TRBV6-2 or TRBV6-3 and J is TRBJ1-1, with D possibly TRBD1 on 6 matching bases. Germline V gene lookup returns CDR1 MNHEY and CDR2 SVGEGT. This CDR3 has 17 residues. Trimming cost V 0 bases and J 1 base, with 15 bases left between them. In DNA, the CDR3 is TGTGCCAGCAGTTACTCGTCTGGGAGGGGGTGGAACACTGAAGCTTTCTTT. Amino acids: CASSYSSGRGWNTEAFF.

The chain has TRBV28 and TRBJ2-5, with 7 bases matching TRBD1. Germline CDR1 MDHEN, CDR2 SYDVKM. The CDR3 consists of 15 residues. The J segment lost 1 base and the V segment lost 6 bases, leaving 8 bases of the junction unmatched. CDR3 DNA sequence: TGTGCCAGCAGACAGGACAGGTCCTCCCAAGAGACCCAGTACTTC. Residues: CASRQDRSSQETQYF.

This sequence joins TRBV19 and TRBJ2-5; possible D gene TRBD1, 6 bases. V was trimmed by 6 bases and J by 3 bases, leaving 14 bases between them. Looked up from germline, CDR1 is LNHDA and CDR2 is SQIVND (reference sequence). The CDR3 sequence is 14 residues long. CDR3 region: CASSPQGREETQYF. The CDR3 nucleotides are TGTGCCAGTAGCCCTCAGGGGCGGGAAGAGACCCAGTACTTC. Together with reference TRBV19 and TRBJ2-5, the CDR3 gives the full variable domain: DGGITQSPKYLFRKEGQNVTLSCEQNLNHDAMYWYRQDPGQGLRLIYYSQIVNDFQKGDIAEGYSVSREKKESFPLTVTSAQKNPTAFYLCASSPQGREETQYFGPGTRLLVL.